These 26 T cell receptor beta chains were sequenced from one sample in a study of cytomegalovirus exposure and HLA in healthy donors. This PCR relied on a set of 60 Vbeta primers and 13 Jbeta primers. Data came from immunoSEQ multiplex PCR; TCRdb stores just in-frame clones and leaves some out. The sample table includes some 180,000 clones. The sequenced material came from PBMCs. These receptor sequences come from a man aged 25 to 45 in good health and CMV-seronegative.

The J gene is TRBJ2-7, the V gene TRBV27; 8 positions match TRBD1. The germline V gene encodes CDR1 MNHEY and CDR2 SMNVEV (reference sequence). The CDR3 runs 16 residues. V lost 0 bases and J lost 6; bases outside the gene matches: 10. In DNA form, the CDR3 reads TGTGCCAGCAGTTTATCGGCACAGGGGGGTCTTTTCGAGCAGTACTTC. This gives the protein CASSLSAQGGLFEQYF.

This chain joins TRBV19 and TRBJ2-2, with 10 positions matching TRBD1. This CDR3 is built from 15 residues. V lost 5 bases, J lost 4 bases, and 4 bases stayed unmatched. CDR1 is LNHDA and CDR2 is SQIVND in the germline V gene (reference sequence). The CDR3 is CASSSGTGVTGELFF. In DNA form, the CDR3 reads TGTGCCAGTAGTTCCGGGACAGGGGTCACCGGGGAGCTGTTTTTT.

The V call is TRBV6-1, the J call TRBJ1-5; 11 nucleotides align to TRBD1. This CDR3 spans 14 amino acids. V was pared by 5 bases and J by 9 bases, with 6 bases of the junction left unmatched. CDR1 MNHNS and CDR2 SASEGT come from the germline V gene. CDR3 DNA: TGTGCCAGCAGTCTTGGACAGGGGGCATTGCCCCAGCATTTT. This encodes CASSLGQGALPQHF.

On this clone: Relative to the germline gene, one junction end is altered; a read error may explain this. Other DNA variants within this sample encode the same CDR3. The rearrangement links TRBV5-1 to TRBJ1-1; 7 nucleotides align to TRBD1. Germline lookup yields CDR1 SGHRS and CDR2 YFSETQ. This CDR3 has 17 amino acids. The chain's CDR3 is CASSSLQGRLMNTEAFF. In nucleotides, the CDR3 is TGCGCCAGCAGCAGCCTACAGGGGCGCTTGATGAACACTGAAGCTTTCTTC.

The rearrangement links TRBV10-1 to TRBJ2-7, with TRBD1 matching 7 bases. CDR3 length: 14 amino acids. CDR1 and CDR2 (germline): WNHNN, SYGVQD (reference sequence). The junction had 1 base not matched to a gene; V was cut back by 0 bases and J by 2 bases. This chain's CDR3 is CASSESTGPYEQYF. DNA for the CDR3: TGCGCCAGCAGTGAGTCGACAGGGCCCTACGAGCAGTACTTC.

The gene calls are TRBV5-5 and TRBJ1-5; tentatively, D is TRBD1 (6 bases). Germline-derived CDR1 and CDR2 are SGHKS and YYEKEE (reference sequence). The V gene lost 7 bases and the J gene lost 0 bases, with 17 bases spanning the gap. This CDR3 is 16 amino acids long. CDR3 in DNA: TGTGCCAGCTGCCCCGGGACAAGAAATAGCAATCAGCCCCAGCATTTT. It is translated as CASCPGTRNSNQPQHF.

CDR3 sequence reads: CASSQDQPNRVSNQPQHF. The DNA for the CDR3 is TGTGCCAGCAGCCAAGATCAGCCTAACAGGGTTAGCAATCAGCCCCAGCATTTT. The J gene is TRBJ1-5, the V gene TRBV4-2, with D possibly being TRBD1 (6 bases). There are 18 residues in the CDR3. V lost 0 bases to trimming and J lost 0 bases, with 15 bases between them. Germline V gene sequence: CDR1 LGHNA, CDR2 YNFKEQ.

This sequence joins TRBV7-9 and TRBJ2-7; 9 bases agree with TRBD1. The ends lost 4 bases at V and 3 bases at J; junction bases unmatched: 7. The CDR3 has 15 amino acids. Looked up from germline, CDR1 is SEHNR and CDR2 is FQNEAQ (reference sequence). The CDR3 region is CASSSRDRANYEQYF. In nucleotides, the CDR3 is TGTGCCAGCAGCTCCCGGGACAGGGCGAACTACGAGCAGTACTTC. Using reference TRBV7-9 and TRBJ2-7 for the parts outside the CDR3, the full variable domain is DTGVSQNPRHKITKRGQNVTFRCDPISEHNRLYWYRQTLGQGPEFLTYFQNEAQLEKSRLLSDRFSAERPKGSFSTLEIQRTEQGDSAMYLCASSSRDRANYEQYFGPGTRLTVT.

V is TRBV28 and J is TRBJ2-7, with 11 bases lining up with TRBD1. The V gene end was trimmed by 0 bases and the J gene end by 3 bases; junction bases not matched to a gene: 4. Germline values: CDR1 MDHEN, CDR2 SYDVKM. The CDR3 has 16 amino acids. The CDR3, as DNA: TGTGCCAGCAGTTTATGGGGACAGGGGGGGGGCTACGAGCAGTACTTC. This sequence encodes CASSLWGQGGGYEQYF.

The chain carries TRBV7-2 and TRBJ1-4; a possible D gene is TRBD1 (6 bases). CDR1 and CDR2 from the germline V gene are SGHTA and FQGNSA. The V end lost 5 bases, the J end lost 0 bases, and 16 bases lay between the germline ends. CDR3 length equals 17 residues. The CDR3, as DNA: TGTGCCAGCAGCCCCCGTCCTCGGACAGCAACTAATGAAAAACTGTTTTTT. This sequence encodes CASSPRPRTATNEKLFF. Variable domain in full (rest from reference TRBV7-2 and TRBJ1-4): GAGVSQSPSNKVTEKGKDVELRCDPISGHTALYWYRQSLGQGLEFLIYFQGNSAPDKSGLPSDRFSAERTGGSVSTLTIQRTQQEDSAVYLCASSPRPRTATNEKLFFGSGTQLSVL.

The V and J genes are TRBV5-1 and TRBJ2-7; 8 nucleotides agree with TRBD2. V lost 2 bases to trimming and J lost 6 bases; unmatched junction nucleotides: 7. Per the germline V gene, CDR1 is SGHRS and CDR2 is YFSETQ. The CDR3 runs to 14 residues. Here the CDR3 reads CASSFGRVGAEQYF. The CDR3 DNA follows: TGCGCCAGCAGCTTCGGGAGGGTTGGTGCCGAGCAGTACTTC.

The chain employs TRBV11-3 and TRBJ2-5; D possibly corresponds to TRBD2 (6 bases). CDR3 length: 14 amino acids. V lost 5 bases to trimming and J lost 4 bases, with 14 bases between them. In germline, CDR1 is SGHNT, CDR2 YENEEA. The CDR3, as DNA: TGTGCCAGCAGCGTAAGGGACTTTGGAGAGACCCAGTACTTC. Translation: CASSVRDFGETQYF.

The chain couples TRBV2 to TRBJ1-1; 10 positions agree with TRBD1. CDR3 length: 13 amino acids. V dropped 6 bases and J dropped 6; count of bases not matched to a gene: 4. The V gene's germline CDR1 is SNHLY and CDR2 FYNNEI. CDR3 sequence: CASSGDRGAEAFF. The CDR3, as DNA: TGTGCCAGCAGCGGGGACAGGGGAGCTGAAGCTTTCTTT.

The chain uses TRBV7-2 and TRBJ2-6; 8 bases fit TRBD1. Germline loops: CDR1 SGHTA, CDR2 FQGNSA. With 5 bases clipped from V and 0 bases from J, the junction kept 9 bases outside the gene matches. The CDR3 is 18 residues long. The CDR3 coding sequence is TGTGCCAGCAGCCACCAGAGGACAGGGAACTCTGGGGCCAACGTCCTGACTTTC. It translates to CASSHQRTGNSGANVLTF.

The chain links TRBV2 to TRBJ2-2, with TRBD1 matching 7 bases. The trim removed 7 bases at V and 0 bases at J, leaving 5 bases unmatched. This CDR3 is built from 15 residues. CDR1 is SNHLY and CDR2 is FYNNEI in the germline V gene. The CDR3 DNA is TGTGCCAGCAATTACAGGGGCGCGAACACCGGGGAGCTGTTTTTT. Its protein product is CASNYRGANTGELFF.

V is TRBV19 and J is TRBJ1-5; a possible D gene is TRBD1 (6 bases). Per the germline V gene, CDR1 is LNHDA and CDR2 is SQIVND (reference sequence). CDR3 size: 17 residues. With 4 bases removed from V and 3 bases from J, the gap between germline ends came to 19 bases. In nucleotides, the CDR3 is TGTGCCAGTAGTAAGCTACAGGGTGAAGGAGACAATCAGCCCCAGCATTTT. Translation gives CASSKLQGEGDNQPQHF.

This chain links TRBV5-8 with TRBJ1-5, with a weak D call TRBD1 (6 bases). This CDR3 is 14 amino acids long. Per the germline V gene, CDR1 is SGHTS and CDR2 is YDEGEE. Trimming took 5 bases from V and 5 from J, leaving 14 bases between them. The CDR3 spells CASRPDRGHQPQHF. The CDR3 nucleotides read TGTGCCAGCAGACCGGACAGAGGACATCAGCCCCAGCATTTT. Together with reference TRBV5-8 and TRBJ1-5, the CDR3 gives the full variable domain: EAGVTQSPTHLIKTRGQQATLRCSPISGHTSVYWYQQALGLGLQFLLWYDEGEERNRGNFPPRFSGRQFPNYSSELNVNALELEDSALYLCASRPDRGHQPQHFGDGTRLSIL.

The chain's CDR3 is CASSQNDRVSEQFF. CDR3 nucleotide sequence: TGCGCCAGCAGCCAGAACGACAGGGTTTCCGAGCAGTTCTTC. The gene calls are TRBV4-3 and TRBJ2-1, with 7 positions matching TRBD1. The germline gives CDR1 LGHNA, CDR2 YSLEER. There are 14 residues in the CDR3. Losses at the gene ends were 3 bases for V and 10 bases for J; bases not matched to a gene: 9.

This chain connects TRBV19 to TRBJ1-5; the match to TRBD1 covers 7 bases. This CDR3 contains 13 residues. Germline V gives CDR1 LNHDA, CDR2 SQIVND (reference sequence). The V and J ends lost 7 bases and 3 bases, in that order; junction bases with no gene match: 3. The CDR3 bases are TGTGCCAGTAACAGGGGCAACAATCAGCCCCAGCATTTT. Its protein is CASNRGNNQPQHF.

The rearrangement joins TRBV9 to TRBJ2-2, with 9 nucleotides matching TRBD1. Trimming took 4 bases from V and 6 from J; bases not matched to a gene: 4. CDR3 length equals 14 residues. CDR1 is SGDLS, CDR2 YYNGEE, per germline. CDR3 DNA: TGTGCCAGCAGCTCTGGACAGGGGTCCGGGGAGCTGTTTTTT. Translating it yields CASSSGQGSGELFF.

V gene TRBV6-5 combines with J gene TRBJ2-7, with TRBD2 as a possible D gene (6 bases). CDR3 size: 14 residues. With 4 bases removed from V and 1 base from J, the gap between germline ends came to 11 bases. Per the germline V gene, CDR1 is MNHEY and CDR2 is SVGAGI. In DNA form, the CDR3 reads TGTGCCAGCAGTTTGCGGCGGGAATCCTACGAGCAGTACTTC. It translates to CASSLRRESYEQYF.

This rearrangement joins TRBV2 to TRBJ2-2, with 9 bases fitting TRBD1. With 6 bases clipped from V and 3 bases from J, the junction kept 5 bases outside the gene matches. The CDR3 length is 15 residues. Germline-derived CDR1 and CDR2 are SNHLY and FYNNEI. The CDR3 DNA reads TGTGCCAGCAGCTCGGGACAGGGCTACACCGGGGAGCTGTTTTTT. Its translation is CASSSGQGYTGELFF. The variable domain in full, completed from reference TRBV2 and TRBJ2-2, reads EPEVTQTPSHQVTQMGQEVILRCVPISNHLYFYWYRQILGQKVEFLVSFYNNEISEKSEIFDDQFSVERPDGSNFTLKIRSTKLEDSAMYFCASSSGQGYTGELFFGEGSRLTVL.

In DNA form, the CDR3 reads TGTGCCAGCATGCCGGACAGGGGATATTCACCCCTCCACTTT. Protein product: CASMPDRGYSPLHF. The chain combines TRBV6-5 with TRBJ1-6, with 9 nucleotides matching TRBD1. This CDR3 has 14 residues. V shed 7 bases, J shed 8 bases, and the junction held 6 bases outside the gene matches. Germline V CDR1 and CDR2: MNHEY, SVGAGI.

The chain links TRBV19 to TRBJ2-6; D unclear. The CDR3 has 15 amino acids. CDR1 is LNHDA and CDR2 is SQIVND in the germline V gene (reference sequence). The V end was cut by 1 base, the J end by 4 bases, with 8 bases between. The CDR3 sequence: CASSIAARGANVLTF. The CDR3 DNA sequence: TGTGCCAGTAGTATAGCGGCCAGGGGGGCCAACGTCCTGACTTTC.

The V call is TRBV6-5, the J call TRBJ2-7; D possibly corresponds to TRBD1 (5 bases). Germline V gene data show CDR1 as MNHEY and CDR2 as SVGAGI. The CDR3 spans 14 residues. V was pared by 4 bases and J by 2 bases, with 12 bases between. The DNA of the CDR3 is TGTGCCAGCAGTTCCCTAACAGGTACCTACGAGCAGTACTTC. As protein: CASSSLTGTYEQYF.

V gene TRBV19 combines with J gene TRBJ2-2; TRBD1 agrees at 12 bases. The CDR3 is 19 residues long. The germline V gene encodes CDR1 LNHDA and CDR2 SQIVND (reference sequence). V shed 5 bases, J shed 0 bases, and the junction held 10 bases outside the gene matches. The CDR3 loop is CASSSTGTGGPPNTGELFF. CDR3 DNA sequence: TGTGCCAGTAGTTCCACCGGGACAGGGGGCCCCCCGAACACCGGGGAGCTGTTTTTT.